The 2 T cell receptor beta chains listed next were all sequenced from one sample in a study of blood T cells in healthy people across ages. For the second PCR, which ran for about 7 to 11 cycles, a sample-barcoded 5' primer and a J-beta primer mix were used. TCRdb reprocessed the 5' RACE reads with MiXCR, giving one entry per CDR3 protein. In the table there are 1.5 million or so distinct CDR3 sequences, roughly two fifths of which are singletons. Sequencing was performed on blood. These TCRs come from a woman under 30 in good health.

The chain couples TRBV6-2 or TRBV6-3 to TRBJ1-1, with 7 bases matching TRBD1. V lost 9 bases to trimming and J lost 8 bases; unmatched junction nucleotides: 6. This CDR3 is 11 amino acids long. Per the germline V gene, CDR1 is MNHEY and CDR2 is SVGEGT. The CDR3 DNA sequence: TGTGCCAGTCAACAGGGGAACGAAGCTTTCTTT. Translated: CASQQGNEAFF.

V gene TRBV6-2 or TRBV6-3 combines with J gene TRBJ1-1; the D gene is possibly TRBD1 (5 bases). CDR3 length equals 14 residues. CDR1 and CDR2 (germline): MNHEY, SVGEGT. V was trimmed by 8 bases and J by 6 bases, leaving 19 bases between them. CDR3 nucleotide sequence: TGTGCCAGCTGGGGTCGGCGGGGACTCGCTGAAGCTTTCTTT. Protein: CASWGRRGLAEAFF.